The rows below give T cell receptor beta chains drawn from one sample of a study of T cell responses to AZD1222 COVID-19 vaccine. The protocol was immunoSEQ multiplex PCR, while the TCRdb copy is restricted to in-frame clones and leaves out a portion. The sample has fewer than 150,000 clones; more than 70% are singletons. Sequencing was performed on peripheral blood, taken 28 days after the second AZD1222 dose. The source of these receptors is an adult who received the AZD1222 COVID-19 vaccine. The CDR3 runs from the conserved cysteine through the conserved F or W. A D gene is named only where the DNA matches it firmly. Not all rows give a size; the values are once, few, many and, for expanded clones, a class.

TRBV19	NA	TRBJ2-4	NA	20	TGTGCCAGTAGTATAGCCGGTTCGGGGGACAGCGTCCTAGCCAAAAACATTCAGTACTTC	CASSIAGSGDSVLAKNIQYF
TRBV5-1	NA	TRBJ1-2	NA	13	TGCGCCAGCAGCTTGGTCGGGGGGCATGGCTACACCTTC	CASSLVGGHGYTF
TRBV7-9	NA	TRBJ1-5	NA	14	TGTGCCAGCAGCCGACAGGACTTCAATCAGCCCCAGCATTTT	CASSRQDFNQPQHF
TRBV19	NA	TRBJ2-5	NA	16	TGTGCCAGTAGTTACGCGGGGGCCCCTACCGGGGAGACCCAGTACTTC	CASSYAGAPTGETQYF
TRBV5-1	TRBD2	TRBJ2-5	NA	16	TGCGCCAGCAGCTCAGGACTAGCGGGGGGGACAGAGGCCCAGTACTTC	CASSSGLAGGTEAQYF
TRBV28	NA	TRBJ2-2	NA	14	TGTGCCAGCACCGTCGCAGATTCCACCGGGGAGCTGTTTTTT	CASTVADSTGELFF
TRBV29-1	NA	TRBJ2-2	NA	14	TGCAGCGTTCACAGAAATAGCGTCTCCGGGGAGCTGTTTTTT	CSVHRNSVSGELFF
TRBV6-2/TRBV6-3	NA	TRBJ1-2	NA	15	TGTGCCAGCAGTTACTCTTGGGGGCTCGACTATGGCTACACCTTC	CASSYSWGLDYGYTF
TRBV6-5	TRBD1	TRBJ1-6	NA	15	TGTGCCAGCAGTTATTCGGGACAGGGTACTTCACCCCTCCACTTT	CASSYSGQGTSPLHF
TRBV15	NA	TRBJ1-1	NA	16	TGTGCCACCAGCACGAACCAGGTAGGGTCGTACACTGAAGCTTTCTTT	CATSTNQVGSYTEAFF
TRBV11-1	TRBD1	TRBJ1-1	NA	13	TGTGCCAGCAGCAGGGACAGAACAACTGAAGCTTTCTTT	CASSRDRTTEAFF
TRBV11-3	NA	TRBJ1-5	NA	16	TGTGCCAGCAGCTTGATCCGACAGGATAGCAATCAGCCCCAGCATTTT	CASSLIRQDSNQPQHF
TRBV5-1	TRBD2	TRBJ2-1	NA	16	TGCGCCAGCAGCTTGGAAGGACTAGTCGGCCACAATGAGCAGTTCTTC	CASSLEGLVGHNEQFF
TRBV10-3	NA	TRBJ1-1	NA	17	TGTGCCATCAGTGAGTCGATAGGTCTAGGGAAAGGCACTGAAGCTTTCTTT	CAISESIGLGKGTEAFF
TRBV2	NA	TRBJ1-6	NA	16	TGTGCCAGCACCAGGACCCATCCGGGAGGCGGGTCACCCCTCCACTTT	CASTRTHPGGGSPLHF
TRBV28	NA	TRBJ1-5	NA	15	TGTGCCAGCAGTTTTTCAGGAAATAGCAATCAGCCCCAGCATTTT	CASSFSGNSNQPQHF
TRBV19	NA	TRBJ1-3	NA	14	TGTGCCAGTACCGAAAACAGCTCTGGAAACACCATATATTTT	CASTENSSGNTIYF
TRBV2	NA	TRBJ1-5	NA	16	TGTGCCAGCAGTGAATCGGGGAGGATGCGCAATCAGCCCCAGCATTTT	CASSESGRMRNQPQHF
TRBV10-3	TRBD1	TRBJ1-2	NA	15	TGTGCCATCAGTGAGTCAGAGGGGGACAGCTATGGCTACACCTTC	CAISESEGDSYGYTF
TRBV7-9	TRBD1	TRBJ1-2	few	13	TGTGCCAGCAGCAACAGGGGGGACTATGGCTACACCTTC	CASSNRGDYGYTF
TRBV13	NA	TRBJ1-2	NA	16	TGTGCCAGCAGCTTCTTAGCTGGGGGCGGACGATATGGCTACACCTTC	CASSFLAGGGRYGYTF
TRBV3-1/TRBV3-2	NA	TRBJ1-6	NA	15	TGTGCCAGCAGACCAGGGACACGGGATAATTCACCCCTCCACTTT	CASRPGTRDNSPLHF
TRBV3-1/TRBV3-2	NA	TRBJ1-3	NA	14	TGTGCCAGCAGCCAAGTTGGATCTGGAAACACCATATATTTT	CASSQVGSGNTIYF
TRBV12-3/TRBV12-4	TRBD1	TRBJ1-1	NA	12	TGTGCCAGCAGCCCGACAGGGATGGGAGCTTTCTTT	CASSPTGMGAFF
TRBV6-1	TRBD2	TRBJ2-7	NA	14	TGTGCCAGCAGTGAAAGCGGGGGCACCTACGAGCAGTACTTC	CASSESGGTYEQYF
TRBV20-1	NA	TRBJ1-3	NA	17	TGCAGTGCTAGTTTGGGGACCAAAAGCGCTAAAGGAAACACCATATATTTT	CSASLGTKSAKGNTIYF
TRBV9	TRBD1	TRBJ2-7	NA	13	TGTGCCAGCAGCGAGGGACAGAAGAACGAGCAGTACTTC	CASSEGQKNEQYF
TRBV20-1	NA	TRBJ1-1	NA	10	TGCAGTGCTATCTGGGCTGAAGCTTTCTTT	CSAIWAEAFF
TRBV5-1	NA	TRBJ2-2	once	14	TGCGCCAGCAGTCAGACAACGAACACCGGGGAGCTGTTTTTT	CASSQTTNTGELFF
TRBV5-6	NA	TRBJ1-2	NA	13	TGTGCCAGCAGCTTGGTATCAGACTATGGCTACACCTTC	CASSLVSDYGYTF
TRBV19	TRBD1	TRBJ1-5	NA	15	TGTGCCAGTAGTACGCGGACAGGGGACAATCAGCCCCAGCATTTT	CASSTRTGDNQPQHF
TRBV6-5	NA	TRBJ2-1	NA	15	TGTGCCAGCAGTTACTATGGGAGCTCCTACAATGAGCAGTTCTTC	CASSYYGSSYNEQFF
TRBV6-5	TRBD1	TRBJ2-1	NA	15	TGTGCCAGCAGGGCTGGGACAGGGGGTCACAATGAGCAGTTCTTC	CASRAGTGGHNEQFF
TRBV10-2	NA	TRBJ2-7	NA	13	TGCGCCAGCAGTGAGACAACCTCCTACGAGCAGTACTTC	CASSETTSYEQYF
TRBV6-2/TRBV6-3	NA	TRBJ1-5	NA	15	TGTGCCAGCAGTTCCCTCCCGTATAGCAATCAGCCCCAGCATTTT	CASSSLPYSNQPQHF
TRBV19	NA	TRBJ1-5	NA	16	TGTGCCAGTAGCCCCAGCCGCGACAGGCTGTCCCAGCCCCAGCATTTT	CASSPSRDRLSQPQHF
TRBV6-2/TRBV6-3	TRBD2	TRBJ2-2	NA	17	TGTGCCAGCAGTTCCTGGACTAGCGGGGGGAACACCGGGGAGCTGTTTTTT	CASSSWTSGGNTGELFF
TRBV11-2	NA	TRBJ2-7	NA	13	TGTGCCAGCAGCTTGAGAGGGTCCTACGAGCAGTACTTC	CASSLRGSYEQYF
TRBV7-9	NA	TRBJ1-2	NA	14	TGTGCCAGCAGCCCCAATGGGGCTAGCTATGGCTACACCTTC	CASSPNGASYGYTF
TRBV7-8	NA	TRBJ1-1	NA	15	TGTGCCAGCAGCGTAGGGGGATGGAGTAACACTGAAGCTTTCTTT	CASSVGGWSNTEAFF
TRBV28	NA	TRBJ2-1	NA	13	TGTGCCAGCCGGGAGCCGAGCGACAATGAGCAGTTCTTC	CASREPSDNEQFF
TRBV5-4	NA	TRBJ1-2	NA	14	TGTGCCAGCAGCCTGGCGGGGGGTCACTATGGCTACACCTTC	CASSLAGGHYGYTF
TRBV5-1	NA	TRBJ1-4	NA	14	TGCGCCAGCAGCCCAACCTCGGGACAAGAAAAACTGTTTTTT	CASSPTSGQEKLFF
TRBV6-5	NA	TRBJ1-4	NA	15	TGTGCCAGCAGTTACTCCGGGGAATTTGGTGAAAAACTGTTTTTT	CASSYSGEFGEKLFF
TRBV15	NA	TRBJ1-5	NA	15	TGTGCCACCAGCAGAGATATGGGGGGTTATCAGCCCCAGCATTTT	CATSRDMGGYQPQHF
TRBV14	NA	TRBJ1-3	NA	15	TGTGCCAGCAGCCATGGGCCGGGGAGAGGAAACACCATATATTTT	CASSHGPGRGNTIYF
TRBV11-3	NA	TRBJ2-3	NA	15	TGTGCCAGCAGCTTAAGATCATTCGGCACAGATACGCAGTATTTT	CASSLRSFGTDTQYF
TRBV5-5	NA	TRBJ1-1	NA	14	TGTGCCAGCAGTACCGGGACACAAAACACTGAAGCTTTCTTT	CASSTGTQNTEAFF
TRBV28	NA	TRBJ1-6	once	12	TGTGCCAGCAGTTTGTCGAATTCACCCCTCCACTTT	CASSLSNSPLHF
TRBV7-9	TRBD1	TRBJ2-2	NA	15	TGTGCCAGCAGCTTATTGACAGGGGAGGCCGGGGAGCTGTTTTTT	CASSLLTGEAGELFF
TRBV11-1	TRBD1	TRBJ1-1	NA	13	TGTGCCAGCAGCTTAGACAGGGGTACTGAAGCTTTCTTT	CASSLDRGTEAFF
TRBV5-1	NA	TRBJ1-1	NA	14	TGCGCCAGCAGCTTGGACAGAGTGGGGGCTGAAGCTTTCTTT	CASSLDRVGAEAFF
TRBV2	NA	TRBJ1-5	NA	15	TGTGCCAGCAGTCCCGAGCTCAGCCTAAATCAGCCCCAGCATTTT	CASSPELSLNQPQHF
TRBV29-1	NA	TRBJ2-4	NA	16	TGCAGCTTTTCCGAAGGGCCGGTGGTAGCCAAAAACATTCAGTACTTC	CSFSEGPVVAKNIQYF
TRBV2	TRBD1	TRBJ1-1	NA	14	TGTGCCAGCAGTGTGGGACAGATGAACACTGAAGCTTTCTTT	CASSVGQMNTEAFF